The rows below give T cell receptor beta chains drawn from one sample of a study of shared clonotypes between healthy human individuals. Repertoires were generated with immunoSEQ multiplex PCR, while TCRdb's copy carries only in-frame clones and drops some. The sample holds some 2,100,000 clones, roughly 95% seen once. The sequencing input was naive CD4+ T cells sorted from blood. The receptor source for this set is a man between 18 and 29 years old in good health. Both conserved end residues are part of each CDR3. The D gene is left open where the match is weak. The size of a clone is reported for some rows only, either as once, few or many, or as a class for expanded clones.

16	TRBV28	TRBD1	NA	TRBJ2-3	TGTGCCAGCAGCGGACCCGGGACAGGGGGGCATGATACGCAGTATTTT	CASSGPGTGGHDTQYF
15	TRBV18	NA	NA	TRBJ2-7	TGTGCCAGCTCTATAGGGGAGGCAGGAACCTACGAGCAGTACTTC	CASSIGEAGTYEQYF
15	TRBV19	TRBD1	NA	TRBJ2-1	TGTGCCAGTAGCGAACAGGGGTGGTCCTACAATGAGCAGTTCTTC	CASSEQGWSYNEQFF
16	TRBV7-9	NA	NA	TRBJ2-5	TGTGCCAGCAGCTTAGTTCGTTGGGCGGACCAAGAGACCCAGTACTTC	CASSLVRWADQETQYF
12	TRBV28	NA	NA	TRBJ1-5	TGTGCCAAAGCACGGGGCAATCAGCCCCAGCATTTT	CAKARGNQPQHF
14	TRBV6-5	NA	NA	TRBJ2-3	TGTGCCAGCAGGCGTGCTGGGGGGCCAGATACGCAGTATTTT	CASRRAGGPDTQYF
15	TRBV30	NA	NA	TRBJ2-7	TGTGCCTGGAGTGTGGCGGGGTCCAGCTCCTACGAGCAGTACTTC	CAWSVAGSSSYEQYF
14	TRBV10-3	TRBD1	NA	TRBJ1-1	TGTGCCATCAGTGAGGGACAGGGAAACACTGAAGCTTTCTTT	CAISEGQGNTEAFF
14	TRBV30	NA	NA	TRBJ1-2	TGTGCCTGGGTATCCGGGATCGACCCCCATGGCTACACCTTC	CAWVSGIDPHGYTF
13	TRBV4-1	NA	once	TRBJ1-3	TGCGCCAGCAGCCGGGTCCTCCCAAACACCATATATTTT	CASSRVLPNTIYF
13	TRBV30	NA	NA	TRBJ1-1	TGTGCCTGGACTTACAATCCGGGCACTGAAGCTTTCTTT	CAWTYNPGTEAFF
16	TRBV19	NA	NA	TRBJ2-3	TGTGCCAGTAGTCCCAACTACGCGCGGAGCACAGATACGCAGTATTTT	CASSPNYARSTDTQYF
13	TRBV28	TRBD1	NA	TRBJ1-2	TGTGCCAGCAGTTCGCCAGGGGGAGTTGGCTACACCTTC	CASSSPGGVGYTF
13	TRBV29-1	NA	NA	TRBJ2-3	TGCAGCGTTGACGTAGCGTTCACAGATACGCAGTATTTT	CSVDVAFTDTQYF
14	TRBV6-1	NA	NA	TRBJ1-2	TGTGCCAGCAGTGAAGGGGCAGGGGAGGGTGGCTACACCTTC	CASSEGAGEGGYTF
13	TRBV15	NA	NA	TRBJ2-4	TGTGCCACCAGCAGAGATCCGGGGAGCCCCGGCTACTTC	CATSRDPGSPGYF
15	TRBV18	TRBD2	few	TRBJ2-5	TGTGCCAGCTCACTACTAGCGGGAGGGCAAGAGACCCAGTACTTC	CASSLLAGGQETQYF
14	TRBV4-1	NA	NA	TRBJ2-1	TGCGCCAGCAGCCCAGATCCTCGGGACTTTGAGCAGTTCTTC	CASSPDPRDFEQFF
13	TRBV2	NA	once	TRBJ1-6	TGTGCCAGCGATGAAGGGTTTGGTTCACCCCTCCACTTT	CASDEGFGSPLHF
14	TRBV9	TRBD2	NA	TRBJ2-5	TGTGCCAGCAGCTCTTCGACTAGCGGGGAGACCCAGTACTTC	CASSSSTSGETQYF
12	TRBV6-5	NA	NA	TRBJ2-7	TGTGCCAGCAGTAGGTCGGCCTACGAGCAGTACTTC	CASSRSAYEQYF
16	TRBV18	TRBD1	NA	TRBJ2-4	TGTGCCAGCTCTCCCACGACAGGGTTTGACAAAAACATTCAGTACTTC	CASSPTTGFDKNIQYF
11	TRBV20-1	NA	NA	TRBJ1-1	TGCAGTGCCCCAGTTGAATCTGAAGCTTTCTTT	CSAPVESEAFF
13	TRBV30	NA	NA	TRBJ2-1	TGTGCCTGGGCGACTACCTCCTACAATGAGCAGTTCTTC	CAWATTSYNEQFF
14	TRBV28	NA	NA	TRBJ2-3	TGTGCCAGCAGTTTTCTAGGCAGCACAGATACGCAGTATTTT	CASSFLGSTDTQYF
16	TRBV5-1	NA	NA	TRBJ2-3	TGCGCCAGCAGCTTGGCCGGGGCGGGGAAGGCAGATACGCAGTATTTT	CASSLAGAGKADTQYF
15	TRBV30	NA	NA	TRBJ1-3	TGTGCCTGGATTCCCAAGAGGGGGTTCCGCAACACCATATATTTT	CAWIPKRGFRNTIYF
15	TRBV7-9	NA	NA	TRBJ2-7	TGTGCCAGCAGCTTAGGCAACGGACAGCCCTACGAGCAGTACTTC	CASSLGNGQPYEQYF
19	TRBV7-9	TRBD1	once	TRBJ1-3	TGTGCCAGCAGCTTATCCCCCTCCGGGACAGGGTTCTCTGGAAACACCATATATTTT	CASSLSPSGTGFSGNTIYF
15	TRBV7-2	NA	NA	TRBJ1-2	TGTGCCACCTCCTCCGGAGGGGCGCAAGTGAGGGGCTACACCTTC	CATSSGGAQVRGYTF
11	TRBV7-2	NA	once	TRBJ2-1	TGTGCCAGCAGCGCGGCGAATGAGCAGTTCTTC	CASSAANEQFF
12	TRBV10-3	NA	NA	TRBJ2-1	TGTGCCATCAGTGAATGGCCAGACGAGAAGTTCTTC	CAISEWPDEKFF
14	TRBV7-2	NA	once	TRBJ2-1	TGTGCCAGCAGCTTAGCGGGAGTCGGGAATGAGCAGTTCTTC	CASSLAGVGNEQFF
14	TRBV12-5	TRBD1	NA	TRBJ2-5	TGTGCTAGTGCCTCGGGACAGTTCCAAGAGACCCAGTACTTC	CASASGQFQETQYF
13	TRBV2	NA	NA	TRBJ1-6	TGTGCCAGCAGTGGAACAGGGAGGCCACCCCTCCACTTT	CASSGTGRPPLHF
15	TRBV14	TRBD1	NA	TRBJ2-7	TGTGCCAGCAGCCCCGCCGGGACAGTAGGCTTCGAGCAGTACTTC	CASSPAGTVGFEQYF
18	TRBV4-3	NA	once	TRBJ2-6	TGCGCCAGCAGCCAAGACCTTACAGCGTCCCGTGGGGCCAACGTCCTGACTTTC	CASSQDLTASRGANVLTF
13	TRBV30	TRBD1	NA	TRBJ2-7	TGTGCCTGGAGTCGGCAGGGGGCCCACGAGCAGTACTTC	CAWSRQGAHEQYF
12	TRBV2	NA	NA	TRBJ1-4	TGTGCCAGCAGGGACTTGCGGGAAAAACTGTTTTTT	CASRDLREKLFF
16	TRBV7-9	NA	NA	TRBJ1-4	TGTGCCAGCAGCTTAGCGGGGGACGGGTGGAATGAAAAACTGTTTTTT	CASSLAGDGWNEKLFF
15	TRBV5-1	TRBD2	NA	TRBJ2-5	TGCGCCAGCAGCTTGGAACTAGCGGGGGGAGAGACCCAGTACTTC	CASSLELAGGETQYF
15	TRBV5-1	NA	NA	TRBJ2-2	TGCGCCAGCAGCTACGGGACATCGAACACCGGGGAGCTGTTTTTT	CASSYGTSNTGELFF
19	TRBV10-3	TRBD1	NA	TRBJ1-6	TGTGCCATCAGTGAGCCGGGACAGGGGGGCAGCTCCTATAATTCACCCCTCCACTTT	CAISEPGQGGSSYNSPLHF
15	TRBV19	NA	NA	TRBJ2-7	TGTGCCAGTAGTAGGGGGGACAGCACCTCCTACGAGCAGTACTTC	CASSRGDSTSYEQYF
15	TRBV9	NA	NA	TRBJ1-2	TGTGCCAGCAGCGTAGGAGACACCCCTTCCTATGGCTACACCTTC	CASSVGDTPSYGYTF
15	TRBV5-4	TRBD1	NA	TRBJ2-3	TGTGCCAGCAGCTTGACAGGGGGCGGGTCAGATACGCAGTATTTT	CASSLTGGGSDTQYF
13	TRBV30	NA	NA	TRBJ1-4	TGTGCCTGGGAGACAGGTTTAAATGAAAAACTGTTTTTT	CAWETGLNEKLFF
16	TRBV28	TRBD1	NA	TRBJ2-5	TGTGCCAGCAGTCCTCAGGGGGCGCTAAGGCAAGAGACCCAGTACTTC	CASSPQGALRQETQYF
15	TRBV5-4	NA	NA	TRBJ2-7	TGTGCCAGCAGCTTCCCTATCGGGGGAGCGGACGAGCAGTACTTC	CASSFPIGGADEQYF
11	TRBV20-1	NA	once	TRBJ1-2	TGCAGCGGGGACCGCAACTATGGCTACACCTTC	CSGDRNYGYTF
12	TRBV5-1	NA	NA	TRBJ2-3	TGCGCCAGCAGTTACAACACAGATACGCAGTATTTT	CASSYNTDTQYF
14	TRBV6-1	NA	NA	TRBJ1-6	TGTGCCAGCAGTGAAGGGGGGACCTCGGGACCCCTCCACTTT	CASSEGGTSGPLHF
15	TRBV7-9	TRBD2	NA	TRBJ2-7	TGTGCCAGCAGCCTTAGCGGGGGAGCCTCCTACGAGCAGTACTTC	CASSLSGGASYEQYF
16	TRBV4-3	NA	NA	TRBJ1-5	TGCGCCAGCAGCCAAGATCACTTCCCGCCGTCCCAGCCCCAGCATTTT	CASSQDHFPPSQPQHF
12	TRBV30	NA	NA	TRBJ1-1	TGTGCCTTACAGGCCCGAGTGGCTGAAGCTTTCTTT	CALQARVAEAFF